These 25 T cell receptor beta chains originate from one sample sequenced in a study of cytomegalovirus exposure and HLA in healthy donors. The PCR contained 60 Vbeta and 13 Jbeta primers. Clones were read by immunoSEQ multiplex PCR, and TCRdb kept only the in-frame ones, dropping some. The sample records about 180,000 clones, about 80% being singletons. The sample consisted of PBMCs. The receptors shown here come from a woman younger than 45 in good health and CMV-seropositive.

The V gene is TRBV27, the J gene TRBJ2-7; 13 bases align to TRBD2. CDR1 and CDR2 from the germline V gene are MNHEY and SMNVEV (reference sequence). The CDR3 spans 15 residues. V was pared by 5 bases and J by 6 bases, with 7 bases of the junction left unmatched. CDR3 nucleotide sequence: TGTGCCAGCAGTACAGGGACTAGCGGGATCTCCGAGCAGTACTTC. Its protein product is CASSTGTSGISEQYF.

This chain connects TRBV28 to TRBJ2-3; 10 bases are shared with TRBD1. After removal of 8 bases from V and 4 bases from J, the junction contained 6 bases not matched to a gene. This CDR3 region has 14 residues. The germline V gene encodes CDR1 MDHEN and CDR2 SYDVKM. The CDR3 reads CASGRGQGSDTQYF. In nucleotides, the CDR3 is TGTGCCAGCGGCAGGGGACAGGGGTCAGATACGCAGTATTTT.

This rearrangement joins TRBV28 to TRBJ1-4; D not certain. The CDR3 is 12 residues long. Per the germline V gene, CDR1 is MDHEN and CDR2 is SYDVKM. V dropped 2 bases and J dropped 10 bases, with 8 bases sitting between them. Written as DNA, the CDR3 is TGTGCCAGCAGTTTACTTATCGGAAAACTGTTTTTT. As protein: CASSLLIGKLFF. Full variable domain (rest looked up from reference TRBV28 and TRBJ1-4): DVKVTQSSRYLVKRTGEKVFLECVQDMDHENMFWYRQDPGLGLRLIYFSYDVKMKEKGDIPEGYSVSREKKERFSLILESASTNQTSMYLCASSLLIGKLFFGSGTQLSVL.

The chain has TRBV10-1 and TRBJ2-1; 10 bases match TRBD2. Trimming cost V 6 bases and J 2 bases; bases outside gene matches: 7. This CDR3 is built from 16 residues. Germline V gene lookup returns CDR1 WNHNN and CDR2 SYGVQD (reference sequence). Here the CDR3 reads CASSSRTSGPYNEQFF. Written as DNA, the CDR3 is TGCGCCAGCAGCTCTCGGACTAGCGGCCCCTACAATGAGCAGTTCTTC.

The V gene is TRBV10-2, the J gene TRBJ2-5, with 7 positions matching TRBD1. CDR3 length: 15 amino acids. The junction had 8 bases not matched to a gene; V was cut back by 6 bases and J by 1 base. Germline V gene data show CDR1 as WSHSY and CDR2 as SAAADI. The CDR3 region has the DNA TGCGCCAGCAGACCGGGACAGCTCTCCCAAGAGACCCAGTACTTC. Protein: CASRPGQLSQETQYF.

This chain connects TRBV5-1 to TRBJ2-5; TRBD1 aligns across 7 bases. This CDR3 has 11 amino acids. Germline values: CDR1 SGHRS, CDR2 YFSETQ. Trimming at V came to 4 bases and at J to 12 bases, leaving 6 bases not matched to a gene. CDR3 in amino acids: CASSEGQVEYF. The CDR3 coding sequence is TGCGCCAGCAGCGAAGGACAGGTCGAGTACTTC.

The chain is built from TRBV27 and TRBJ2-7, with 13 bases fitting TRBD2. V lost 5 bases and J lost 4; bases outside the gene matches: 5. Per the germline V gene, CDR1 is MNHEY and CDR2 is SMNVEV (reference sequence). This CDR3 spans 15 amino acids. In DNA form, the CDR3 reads TGTGCCAGCAGTGAACTAGCGGGAGGGAGGTACGAGCAGTACTTC. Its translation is CASSELAGGRYEQYF.

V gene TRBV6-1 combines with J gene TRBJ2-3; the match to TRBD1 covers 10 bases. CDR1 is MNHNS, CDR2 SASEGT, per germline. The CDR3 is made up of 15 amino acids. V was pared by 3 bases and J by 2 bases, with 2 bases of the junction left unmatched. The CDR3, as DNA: TGTGCCAGCAGTGAGGGACAGGGGCACACAGATACGCAGTATTTT. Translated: CASSEGQGHTDTQYF.

The CDR3 region has the DNA TGTGCCAGCAGTGGGGACCCTGGACAGGGGTACTCCTACGAGCAGTACTTC. Translated: CASSGDPGQGYSYEQYF. The chain carries TRBV28 and TRBJ2-7; 9 bases map to TRBD1. Germline trimming cut 5 bases from V and 0 bases from J; bases unmatched to any gene: 11. CDR3 length: 17 residues. Germline CDR1 MDHEN, CDR2 SYDVKM.

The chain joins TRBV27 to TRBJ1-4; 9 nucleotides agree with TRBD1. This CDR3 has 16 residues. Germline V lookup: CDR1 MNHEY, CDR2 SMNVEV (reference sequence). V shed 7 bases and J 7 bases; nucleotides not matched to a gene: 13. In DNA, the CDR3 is TGTGCCAGCAAAAATACCGGGACAGGGTCTCCTGAAAAACTGTTTTTT. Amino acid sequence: CASKNTGTGSPEKLFF.

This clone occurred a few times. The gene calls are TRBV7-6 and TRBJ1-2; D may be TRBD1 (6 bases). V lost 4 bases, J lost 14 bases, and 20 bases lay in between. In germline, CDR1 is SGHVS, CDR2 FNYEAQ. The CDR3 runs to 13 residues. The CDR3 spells CASSYTGNAMWTF. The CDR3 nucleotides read TGTGCCAGCAGCTACACAGGGAACGCTATGTGGACCTTC.

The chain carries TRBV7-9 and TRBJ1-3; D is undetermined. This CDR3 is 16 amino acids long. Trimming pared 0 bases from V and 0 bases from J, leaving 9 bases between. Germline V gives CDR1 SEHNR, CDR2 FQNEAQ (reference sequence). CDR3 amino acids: CASSLADSSSGNTIYF. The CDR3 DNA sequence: TGTGCCAGCAGCTTAGCGGACTCCAGCTCTGGAAACACCATATATTTT.

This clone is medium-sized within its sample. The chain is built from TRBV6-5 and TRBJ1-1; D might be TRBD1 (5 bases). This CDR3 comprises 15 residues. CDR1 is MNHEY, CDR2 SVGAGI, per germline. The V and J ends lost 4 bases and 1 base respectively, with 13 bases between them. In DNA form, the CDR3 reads TGTGCCAGCAGTTTCCCGGGACTGACGAACACTGAAGCTTTCTTT. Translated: CASSFPGLTNTEAFF.

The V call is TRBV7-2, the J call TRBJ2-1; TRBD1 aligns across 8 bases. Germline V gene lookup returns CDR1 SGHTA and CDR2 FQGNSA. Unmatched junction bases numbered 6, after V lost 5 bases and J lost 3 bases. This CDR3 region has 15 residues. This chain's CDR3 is CASSPRTGSYNEQFF. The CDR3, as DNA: TGTGCCAGCAGCCCAAGGACAGGGAGCTACAATGAGCAGTTCTTC.

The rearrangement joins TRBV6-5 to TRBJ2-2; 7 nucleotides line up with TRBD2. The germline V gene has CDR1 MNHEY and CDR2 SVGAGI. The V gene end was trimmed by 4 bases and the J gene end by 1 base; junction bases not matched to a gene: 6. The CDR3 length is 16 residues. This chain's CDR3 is CASSWTGTMNTGELFF. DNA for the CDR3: TGTGCCAGCAGTTGGACCGGGACTATGAACACCGGGGAGCTGTTTTTT.

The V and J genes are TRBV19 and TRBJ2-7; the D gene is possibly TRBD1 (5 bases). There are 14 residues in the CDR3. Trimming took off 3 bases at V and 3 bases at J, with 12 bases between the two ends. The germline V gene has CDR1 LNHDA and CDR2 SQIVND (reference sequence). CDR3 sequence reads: CASSMGQGFYEQYF. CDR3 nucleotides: TGTGCCAGTAGTATGGGGCAGGGATTCTACGAGCAGTACTTC.

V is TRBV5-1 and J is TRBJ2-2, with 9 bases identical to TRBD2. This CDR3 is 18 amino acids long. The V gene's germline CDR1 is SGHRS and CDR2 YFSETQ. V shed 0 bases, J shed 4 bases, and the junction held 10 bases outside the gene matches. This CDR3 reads CASSLALRLAGPTGELFF. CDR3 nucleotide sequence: TGCGCCAGCAGCTTGGCCTTAAGGCTAGCGGGACCCACCGGGGAGCTGTTTTTT.

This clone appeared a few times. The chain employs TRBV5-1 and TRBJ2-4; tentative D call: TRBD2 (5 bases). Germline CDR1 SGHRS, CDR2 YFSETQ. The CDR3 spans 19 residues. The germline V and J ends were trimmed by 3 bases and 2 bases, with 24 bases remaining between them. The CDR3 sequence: CASSSKAESSAEPKNIQYF. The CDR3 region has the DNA TGCGCCAGCAGCTCGAAGGCGGAGTCGTCAGCGGAGCCCAAAAACATTCAGTACTTC.

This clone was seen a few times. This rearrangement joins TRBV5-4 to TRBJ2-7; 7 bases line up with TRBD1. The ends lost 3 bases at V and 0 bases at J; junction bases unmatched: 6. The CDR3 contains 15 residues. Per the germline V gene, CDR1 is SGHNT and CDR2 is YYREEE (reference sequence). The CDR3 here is CASSSRQGFSYEQYF. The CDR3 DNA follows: TGTGCCAGCAGCTCACGACAGGGATTCTCCTACGAGCAGTACTTC.

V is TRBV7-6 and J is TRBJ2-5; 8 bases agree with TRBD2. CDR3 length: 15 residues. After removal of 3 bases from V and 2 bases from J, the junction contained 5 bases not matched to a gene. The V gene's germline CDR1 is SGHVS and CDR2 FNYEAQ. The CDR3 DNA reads TGTGCCAGCAGCTTCGGAACTAGCGGACAAGAGACCCAGTACTTC. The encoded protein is CASSFGTSGQETQYF.

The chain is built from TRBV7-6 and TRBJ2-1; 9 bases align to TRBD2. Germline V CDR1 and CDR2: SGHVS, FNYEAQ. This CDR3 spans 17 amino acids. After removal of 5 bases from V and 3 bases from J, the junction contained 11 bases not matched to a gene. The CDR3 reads CASSPKARSGSYNEQFF. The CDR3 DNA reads TGTGCCAGCAGCCCCAAAGCCCGTAGCGGGAGCTACAATGAGCAGTTCTTC.

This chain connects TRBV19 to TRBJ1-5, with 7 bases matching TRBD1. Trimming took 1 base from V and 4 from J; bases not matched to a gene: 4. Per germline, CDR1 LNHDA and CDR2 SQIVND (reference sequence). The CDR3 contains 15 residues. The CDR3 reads CASSIGGTENQPQHF. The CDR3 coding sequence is TGTGCCAGTAGTATAGGGGGGACAGAAAATCAGCCCCAGCATTTT.

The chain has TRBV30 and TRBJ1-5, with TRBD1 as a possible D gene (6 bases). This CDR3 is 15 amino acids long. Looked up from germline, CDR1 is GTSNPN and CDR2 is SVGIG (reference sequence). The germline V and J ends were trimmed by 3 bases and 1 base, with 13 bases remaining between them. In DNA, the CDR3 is TGTGCCTGGAGGAGGGACATTGGGAGCAATCAGCCCCAGCATTTT. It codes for CAWRRDIGSNQPQHF.

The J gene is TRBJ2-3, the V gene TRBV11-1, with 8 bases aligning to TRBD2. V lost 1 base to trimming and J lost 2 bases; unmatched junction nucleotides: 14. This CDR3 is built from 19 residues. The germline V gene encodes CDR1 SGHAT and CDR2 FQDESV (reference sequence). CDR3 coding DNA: TGTGCCAGCAGCTTAGAAGGCAGCGGGAGCCGGATGATCACAGATACGCAGTATTTT. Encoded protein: CASSLEGSGSRMITDTQYF.

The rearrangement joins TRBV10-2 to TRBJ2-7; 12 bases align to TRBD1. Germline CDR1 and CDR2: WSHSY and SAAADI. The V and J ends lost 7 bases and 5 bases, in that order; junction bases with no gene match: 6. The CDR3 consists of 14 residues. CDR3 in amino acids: CASNTGQGADEQYF. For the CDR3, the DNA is TGCGCCAGCAATACGGGACAGGGGGCTGACGAGCAGTACTTC.